Here is one T cell receptor (beta chain) with its context. No antigen is known for it. No base-level quality is on record; no much larger clone is a single base apart. These data come from a study of blood T cell repertoires in COVID-19 (dated by TCRdb to about 2020). Context from the whole study: The collaborator samples originated in the United States, Italy and Spain and spanned the acute and convalescent phases of COVID-19. Nearly every sample came with metadata listing a de-identified subject ID, COVID-19 status, age in years and sex. The dataset comprised deeply sampled blood TCRbeta repertoires from subjects exposed to, actively infected with, or recovered from COVID-19. The repertoires were made available in a free public database intended to serve as a resource for research on the immune response to SARS-CoV-2. Where available, HLA class I and class II types were obtained from metadata supplied by the sample provider rather than from assay-based typing. The samples were drawn from two sources: the first 160 participants of the ongoing ImmuneRACE study, and some 1,300 subjects contributed by 6 global collaborators. The material from the prospective study consisted of cDNA or gDNA derived from T cells, B-cell-depleted T cells, or PBMCs. Summary of the overall study and its limitations: How much clinical and demographic metadata was included differed by source and by participant, and the metadata was provided uncurated.

The collaborating institutions used their own protocols to collect whole blood in K2EDTA tubes. For TCRbeta analysis, collaborators shipped samples as frozen whole blood, isolated PBMCs, or DNA extracted from either of those sample types. TCRbeta CDR3 regions were amplified from genomic DNA by means of the immunoSEQ Assay, a bias-controlled multiplex PCR. Per the authors' processing: The number of nucleated cells in each sample was estimated by amplification of reference gene primers within the assay. To quantify the absolute abundance of each unique TCRbeta CDR3 rearrangement, sequence reads were collapsed and filtered. For each sample, productive Simpson clonality was calculated as the square root of Simpson's diversity index over productive rearrangements. Entries here come from immuneACCESS through TCRdb and include only in-frame sequences with V and J called. Some clones fail to appear in such tables; in the studies checked, an unresolved V gene covers under half of the shortfall, and the cause of the remainder is unknown. V, J and clone size were drawn from that table, and D and trimming were deduced from the DNA. In this sample the table shows 150,000 to 200,000 clones, 88% of which occur a single time. The ten most abundant clones make up approximately 4% of the sample.

From a lookup of the germline V gene (reference sequence), CDR1 and CDR2 are MNHNY and SVGAGI. V and J lose 8 bases and 0 bases, and a span of 17 bases separates them. The CDR3, cysteine through phenylalanine, is 16 amino acids long. The CDR3 DNA has 48 bases and is translated from base 1. The chain is encoded by TRBV6-6 joined to TRBJ1-5; the D gene is not confidently resolved. Sequenced material: peripheral blood. The origin of this receptor is a human donor in a cohort sampled during active COVID-19. The CDR3 loop reads CASDWGGRNSNQPQHF. The DNA is as follows: TGTGCCAGCGATTGGGGTGGGAGAAATAGCAATCAGCCCCAGCATTTT.